This TCR beta chain was retrieved from a study of blood T cell repertoires in COVID-19. The overall study: Acute and convalescent COVID-19 samples came from the United States, Italy and Spain. The cDNA or gDNA used as material had been derived from T cells, B-cell-depleted T cells, or PBMCs.

This clone was seen just once. Seattle enrolled patients during active infection and tracked them longitudinally. Per the authors' pipeline: Nucleated cell number was recorded as an estimate derived from reference gene primer amplification. Assay used: immunoSEQ multiplex PCR; TCRdb lists only in-frame clones, some missing. The V and J calls and clone size were taken over from that table, and D and trimming were inferred from the DNA. The sample has roughly 190,000 clones, about four fifths seen once. The germline gives CDR1 MNHEY, CDR2 SVGAGI. V lost 6 bases to trimming and J lost 5 bases, with 14 bases between them. The CDR3 runs to 13 residues.

This receptor was taken from a woman aged 55-69 years with COVID-19, enrolled during active disease. Sequenced input: peripheral blood. This chain links TRBV6-5 with TRBJ2-7, with D tentatively TRBD1 (5 bases). For the CDR3, the DNA is TGTGCCAGCAGCGATAGGGGCATACACGAGCAGTACTTC. This encodes CASSDRGIHEQYF.